This T cell receptor beta chain was captured by sequencing in a study of T cell repertoires in cytomegalovirus infection. Whole-study context: CMV epitopes used comprised recently identified HLA-C-restricted ones and well-studied HLA-B-restricted ones. Signatures in public TCR beta sequences pointed to both CMV infection and matching HLA type.

TCRdb reprocessed the reads with MiXCR, giving one entry per CDR3 protein. There are some 940,000 distinct CDR3 sequences in the sample; under 40% occur only once, and around 15% lies in the top ten. This clonotype has a count of ten or more. Its antigen is unidentified. Whole-study results and caveats: HLA-C-restricted TCR beta clonotypes specific for CMV led the ex vivo response.

The sequence came from a human donor in good health (CMV status not recorded). Some clones in this sample may be carry-over from other donors' samples. This material consisted of cultured CD8+ T cells from PBMCs, taken from culture after CMV antigen stimulation.

The CDR3 coding sequence is TGTGCCAGCAGCTTACAGGGGGTAAATGGCTACACCTTC. Translating gives CASSLQGVNGYTF. This chain connects TRBV7-2 to TRBJ1-2, with 7 bases lining up with TRBD1. V lost 2 bases and J lost 6; bases outside the gene matches: 3. Germline CDR1 reads SGHTA; CDR2 reads FQGNSA. CDR3 size: 13 residues.